These 29 T cell receptor beta chains share one sample of origin, sequenced in a study of cytomegalovirus exposure and HLA in healthy donors. It was with 60 Vbeta and 13 Jbeta primers that the PCR ran. Clones were sequenced by immunoSEQ multiplex PCR, and TCRdb holds only the in-frame ones, with some missing. The sample contains 90,000 or so clones, about four fifths of which appear only once. Sequences were obtained from PBMCs. The origin of the receptors is a man over 45 in good health and CMV-seropositive.

Turning to this clone: Compared with germline, one end of the junction differs, possibly owing to a read error. This sequence joins TRBV7-9 and TRBJ1-1; tentative D call: TRBD1 (6 bases). Germline V gene sequence: CDR1 SEHNR, CDR2 FQNEAQ (reference sequence). This CDR3 contains 16 residues. The CDR3 protein is CSSRFRQDAENTEAFF. CDR3 nucleotides: TGTTCCAGCAGATTTCGACAGGACGCAGAGAACACTGAAGCTTTCTTT.

The genes are TRBV18 and TRBJ1-3; TRBD1 is a possible D gene (5 bases). This CDR3 contains 18 residues. Germline V gene sequence: CDR1 KGHSH, CDR2 LQKENI. The germline V and J ends were trimmed by 8 bases and 0 bases, with 23 bases remaining between them. The CDR3 DNA is TGTGCCAGCGCAATGTCCGCGGGGACGCTTAACTCTGGAAACACCATATATTTT. It is translated as CASAMSAGTLNSGNTIYF. The full variable domain, with the rest looked up from reference TRBV18 and TRBJ1-3, is NAGVMQNPRHLVRRRGQEARLRCSPMKGHSHVYWYRQLPEEGLKFMVYLQKENIIDESGMPKERFSAEFPKEGPSILRIQQVVRGDSAAYFCASAMSAGTLNSGNTIYFGEGSWLTVV.

This sequence joins TRBV21-1 and TRBJ2-7; TRBD1 reflects the table's D call only, with no check against the DNA. TRBV21-1 is termed a pseudogene. The CDR3 runs to 15 residues. This CDR3 is CASSNGRPPSGEQYF. CDR3 DNA: TGTGCCAGCAGCAATGGCAGGCCCCCCTCTGGCGAGCAGTACTTC.

This clone turned up a few times. The chain carries TRBV2 and TRBJ2-2, with D perhaps TRBD1 (5 bases). V was cut by 4 bases and J by 0 bases, with 9 bases left in between. This CDR3 comprises 15 residues. CDR1 SNHLY and CDR2 FYNNEI come from the germline V gene. The CDR3 DNA sequence: TGTGCCAGCAGTGGTTGGACACCGAACACCGGGGAGCTGTTTTTT. Its protein product is CASSGWTPNTGELFF.

The chain uses TRBV5-1 and TRBJ2-6, with D possibly being TRBD2 (5 bases). V lost 6 bases, J lost 1 base, and 14 bases lay in between. CDR1 is SGHRS, CDR2 YFSETQ, per germline. The CDR3 has 16 amino acids. The CDR3 spells CASTPEPGSGANVLTF. CDR3 in DNA: TGCGCCAGCACCCCTGAGCCGGGGTCTGGGGCCAACGTCCTGACTTTC.

The V gene is TRBV15, the J gene TRBJ2-1, with TRBD2 matching over 11 bases. This CDR3 has 17 amino acids. The V gene's germline CDR1 is LNHNV and CDR2 YYDKDF (reference sequence). V lost 0 bases and J lost 6; bases outside the gene matches: 7. The DNA for the CDR3 is TGTGCCACCAGCAGAGATCTCGGCACTAGCGGGGGCAATGAGCAGTTCTTC. It codes for CATSRDLGTSGGNEQFF.

V usage is TRBV7-3 and J usage is TRBJ1-1; perhaps TRBD1 as D (6 bases). The germline V gene has CDR1 SGHTA and CDR2 FQGTGA. The V end was cut by 6 bases, the J end by 1 base, with 15 bases between. The CDR3 runs 15 residues. The CDR3: CASSPNTGRNTEAFF. As DNA, the CDR3 is TGTGCCAGCAGTCCCAATACAGGGAGGAACACTGAAGCTTTCTTT.

V is TRBV19 and J is TRBJ2-7, with D tentatively TRBD1 (6 bases). The V gene's germline CDR1 is LNHDA and CDR2 SQIVND (reference sequence). The CDR3 length is 14 residues. Trimming took off 6 bases at V and 0 bases at J, with 12 bases between the two ends. The CDR3 DNA sequence: TGTGCCAGTAGCCCGGGACAAAGCTCCTACGAGCAGTACTTC. Protein: CASSPGQSSYEQYF.

The V call is TRBV6-5, the J call TRBJ2-7; maybe TRBD2 (8 bases). V lost 11 bases and J lost 3, with 20 bases in between. Germline V lookup: CDR1 MNHEY, CDR2 SVGAGI. The length of the CDR3 is 14 residues. DNA of the CDR3: TGTGCCTACGCCGGGAGGGGGCTTTTCTACGAGCAGTACTTC. Residues: CAYAGRGLFYEQYF.

The chain combines TRBV4-2 with TRBJ1-2, with D possibly TRBD1 on 5 matching bases. Germline V gene lookup returns CDR1 LGHNA and CDR2 YNFKEQ. This CDR3 spans 15 amino acids. Between the trimmed V and J ends, which lost 0 bases and 7 bases, there was a span of 15 bases. The CDR3: CASSQEGEGLGGYTF. CDR3 DNA sequence: TGTGCCAGCAGCCAAGAAGGGGAGGGATTAGGTGGCTACACCTTC.

This CDR3 is CASSERGVGAFF. CDR3 nucleotide sequence: TGTGCCAGCAGTGAACGGGGGGTAGGAGCTTTCTTT. The chain is built from TRBV6-1 and TRBJ1-1, with a tentative D call TRBD1 (5 bases). Trimming cost V 2 bases and J 10 bases, with 11 bases left between them. Germline lookup yields CDR1 MNHNS and CDR2 SASEGT. This CDR3 is 12 amino acids long.

This rearrangement joins TRBV10-1 to TRBJ1-3, with a weak D call TRBD1 (6 bases). V was clipped by 4 bases and J by 7 bases, with 11 bases between them. The germline CDR1 and CDR2 sequences are WNHNN and SYGVQD (reference sequence). The CDR3 is 13 amino acids. The CDR3 DNA reads TGCGCCAGCAGTGCTTCTACAGGGAACACCATATATTTT. The encoded protein is CASSASTGNTIYF.

The rearrangement links TRBV4-1 to TRBJ2-2; 9 nucleotides agree with TRBD2. This CDR3 contains 18 residues. After removal of 0 bases from V and 3 bases from J, the junction contained 8 bases not matched to a gene. Germline values: CDR1 MGHRA, CDR2 YSYEKL. CDR3 in DNA: TGCGCCAGCAGCCAAGATACTAGCGGGCGCGGGGACACCGGGGAGCTGTTTTTT. This codes for CASSQDTSGRGDTGELFF.

The DNA of the CDR3 is TGTGCCTGGAGTGTTTTGTGGACTGAATATGGCTACACCTTC. Protein product: CAWSVLWTEYGYTF. This chain connects TRBV30 to TRBJ1-2; no reliable D call. The CDR3 loop spans 14 amino acids. Germline V gene lookup returns CDR1 GTSNPN and CDR2 SVGIG (reference sequence). V lost 0 bases and J lost 5, with 13 bases in between.

The rearrangement joins TRBV2 to TRBJ2-2, with D maybe TRBD2 (6 bases). Trimming pared 6 bases from V and 4 bases from J, leaving 12 bases between. The germline V gene has CDR1 SNHLY and CDR2 FYNNEI. There are 14 residues in the CDR3. CDR3 amino acids: CASRSEGSTGELFF. CDR3 nucleotide sequence: TGTGCCAGCAGGTCGGAGGGCTCCACCGGGGAGCTGTTTTTT.

The chain recombines TRBV20-1 with TRBJ1-2; possibly TRBD1 for D (5 bases). This CDR3 comprises 11 residues. The germline V gene encodes CDR1 DFQATT and CDR2 SNEGSKA (reference sequence). Trimming removed 5 bases at V and 8 bases at J, with 12 bases between. This chain's CDR3 is CSAPRVGGYTF. The DNA of the CDR3 is TGCAGTGCTCCCAGGGTAGGCGGCTACACCTTC.

V usage is TRBV19 and J usage is TRBJ2-4, with a possible D match to TRBD1 (6 bases). The CDR3 has 14 residues. V lost 0 bases, J lost 7 bases, and 10 bases lay in between. CDR1 is LNHDA, CDR2 SQIVND, per germline (reference sequence). DNA for the CDR3: TGTGCCAGTAGTATAGAGGCCAGGGGCAACATTCAGTACTTC. This codes for CASSIEARGNIQYF.

The chain joins TRBV6-5 to TRBJ2-7; 9 bases map to TRBD1. The CDR3 sequence is 14 residues long. CDR1 and CDR2 from the germline V gene are MNHEY and SVGAGI. The J segment lost 6 bases and the V segment lost 7 bases, leaving 10 bases of the junction unmatched. The CDR3: CASTSQGAPLEQYF. CDR3 nucleotide sequence: TGTGCCAGCACGTCACAGGGGGCGCCCCTCGAGCAGTACTTC.

The V gene is TRBV15, the J gene TRBJ2-1; TRBD2 is a possible D gene (6 bases). CDR1 is LNHNV and CDR2 is YYDKDF in the germline V gene (reference sequence). This CDR3 has 13 amino acids. Trimming removed 5 bases at V and 8 bases at J, with 13 bases between. CDR3 residues: CATSYRGSYEQFF. In DNA, the CDR3 is TGTGCCACCAGCTACCGGGGGAGCTATGAGCAGTTCTTC.

The chain uses TRBV5-6 and TRBJ2-1; 10 nucleotides match TRBD2. This CDR3 region has 18 residues. From germline, CDR1 is SGHDT and CDR2 YYEEEE. The V and J ends lost 0 bases and 4 bases, in that order; junction bases with no gene match: 10. DNA of the CDR3: TGTGCCAGCAGCTTGGAGGGGATTGGACTAGCGGAATACAATGAGCAGTTCTTC. Translating gives CASSLEGIGLAEYNEQFF.

The chain uses TRBV7-9 and TRBJ2-5; 8 bases are shared with TRBD1. Per germline, CDR1 SEHNR and CDR2 FQNEAQ (reference sequence). Trimming removed 1 base from V and 4 bases from J; junction bases left unmatched: 2. This CDR3 contains 14 residues. CDR3: CASSLVGTGETQYF. The CDR3 DNA reads TGTGCCAGCAGCTTAGTCGGGACAGGAGAGACCCAGTACTTC.

The chain recombines TRBV7-2 with TRBJ2-2; 8 bases are shared with TRBD2. The CDR3 has 15 amino acids. J was trimmed by 5 bases and V by 5 bases; bases with no gene match: 7. Germline V CDR1 and CDR2: SGHTA, FQGNSA. The DNA of the CDR3 is TGTGCCAGCAGCACGGGACTAGTAGGAACCGGGGAGCTGTTTTTT. It translates to CASSTGLVGTGELFF.

This chain uses TRBV19 with TRBJ2-2, with no clear D. Trimming stripped 2 bases from V and 0 bases from J, with 7 bases between. The CDR3 contains 15 residues. CDR1 is LNHDA, CDR2 SQIVND, per germline (reference sequence). The CDR3 nucleotides read TGTGCCAGTAGTATATACACCTCGAACACCGGGGAGCTGTTTTTT. Amino acids: CASSIYTSNTGELFF.

This chain joins TRBV7-9 and TRBJ1-1, with a weak D call TRBD1 (5 bases). The CDR3 spans 13 residues. Trimming removed 4 bases at V and 4 bases at J, with 10 bases between. From germline, CDR1 is SEHNR and CDR2 FQNEAQ (reference sequence). The CDR3 loop reads CASSSSDSTEAFF. DNA of the CDR3: TGTGCCAGCAGCTCCAGCGACAGCACTGAAGCTTTCTTT.

This chain uses TRBV7-9 with TRBJ2-7; 8 bases line up with TRBD1. This CDR3 spans 14 amino acids. After removal of 5 bases from V and 4 bases from J, the junction contained 7 bases not matched to a gene. Germline-derived CDR1 and CDR2 are SEHNR and FQNEAQ (reference sequence). Here the CDR3 reads CASSARDRTYEQYF. Written as DNA, the CDR3 is TGTGCCAGCAGCGCCCGGGACAGGACTTACGAGCAGTACTTC.

The CDR3 region is CASSLGVAWETQYF. The CDR3 DNA is TGTGCCAGCAGCTTAGGGGTAGCGTGGGAGACCCAGTACTTC. The chain employs TRBV7-9 and TRBJ2-5, with D perhaps matching TRBD2 (5 bases). Trimming shortened V by 1 base and J by 5 bases, and 11 bases separated the two germline ends. The CDR3 has 14 residues. The V gene's germline CDR1 is SEHNR and CDR2 FQNEAQ (reference sequence).

The chain combines TRBV19 with TRBJ2-6; unclear D gene. The CDR3 extends over 15 amino acids. V dropped 1 base and J dropped 2 bases, with 6 bases sitting between them. Germline V gives CDR1 LNHDA, CDR2 SQIVND (reference sequence). CDR3 loop: CASSIGVTGANVLTF. The CDR3 DNA reads as TGTGCCAGTAGTATAGGAGTTACTGGGGCCAACGTCCTGACTTTC. Full variable domain (missing parts from reference TRBV19 and TRBJ2-6): DGGITQSPKYLFRKEGQNVTLSCEQNLNHDAMYWYRQDPGQGLRLIYYSQIVNDFQKGDIAEGYSVSREKKESFPLTVTSAQKNPTAFYLCASSIGVTGANVLTFGAGSRLTVL.

This chain joins TRBV2 and TRBJ1-4, with TRBD1 matching 7 bases. Germline CDR1 is SNHLY and CDR2 is FYNNEI. After removal of 4 bases from V and 7 bases from J, the junction contained 6 bases not matched to a gene. This CDR3 contains 14 residues. For the CDR3, the DNA is TGTGCCAGCAGTGGTTTAGGGGGCCCTGAAAAACTGTTTTTT. This gives the protein CASSGLGGPEKLFF.

CDR3 residues: CATRWDTYNEQFF. CDR3 nucleotide sequence: TGTGCCACCAGGTGGGACACCTACAATGAGCAGTTCTTC. The chain combines TRBV10-3 with TRBJ2-1; TRBD1 is a possible D gene (6 bases). Germline values: CDR1 ENHRY, CDR2 SYGVKD. V lost 10 bases, J lost 2 bases, and 12 bases lay in between. The length of the CDR3 is 13 residues.